What follows is one T cell receptor beta chain and its context. No antigen is known for it. The sample is drawn from a study of CD8+ T cells in alopecia areata. Overall study findings and caveats: Mouse data revealed clearer TCR sharing than patient data did, a gap possibly tied to HLA. The study found higher clonality in lesional than normal scalp, especially in alopecia totalis/universalis. Sequencing of scalp samples also includes resident alphabeta T cells from normal skin.

TCR sequencing used cDNA made by reverse transcription of extracted RNA. TCRdb's copy holds only in-frame clones and misses some; the assay was immunoSEQ multiplex PCR. The sample includes roughly 100,000 clones, around 60% of them seen just once. Germline loops: CDR1 MGHDK, CDR2 SYGVNS. V was pared by 3 bases and J by 4 bases, with 4 bases of the junction left unmatched. The CDR3 runs 14 residues. A FACSAria was used to sort CD4+ and CD8+ T cells. These cells came from PBMCs. This sequence originates from a human donor in good health. The specimen sequenced was CD4+ T cells sorted from blood. The gene calls are TRBV25-1 and TRBJ2-5, with 8 bases that match TRBD1. The CDR3 DNA sequence: TGTGCCAGCAGTGATCAGGGGGCAGGAGAGACCCAGTACTTC. Protein sequence: CASSDQGAGETQYF.